This T cell receptor (beta chain) was found in a study of OX40 agonist ivuxolimab in advanced cancers. Study conclusions and caveats: Low levels of normalized T-cell clonal expansion also appeared in some nonresponders. At doses 0.1 to 3.0 mg/kg, CD4+ and CD8+ clones expanded.

The germline CDR1 and CDR2 sequences are SGHTA and FQGNSA. The length of the CDR3 is 14 residues. V lost 5 bases to trimming and J lost 2 bases; unmatched junction nucleotides: 4. Concerning this clone itself: The antigen remains unidentified. Other DNA variants within this sample encode the same CDR3.

TCRdb's copy holds only in-frame clones and misses some; the assay was immunoSEQ multiplex PCR. Here the sample spans 79,000 or so clones, about 82% being singletons. Excluded were patients having autoimmune disease history or systemic immunosuppression. This TCR was sampled from an adult with an advanced solid tumor such as melanoma, head and neck, liver or kidney cancer. The chain recombines TRBV7-2 with TRBJ2-3, with 7 bases that match TRBD1. Sequencing used CD4+ or CD8+ T cells sorted from blood, obtained in a trial of the OX40 agonist ivuxolimab. CDR3 in amino acids: CASSPGQSTDTQYF. The CDR3, as DNA: TGTGCCAGCAGCCCGGGACAGTCCACAGATACGCAGTATTTT.